Below, 27 T cell receptor beta chains from the same sample are listed, as sequenced in a study of blood T cell repertoires in COVID-19. This table comes from immunoSEQ multiplex PCR, and its TCRdb copy is limited to in-frame clones, with some not included. The table includes roughly 170,000 clones, under 90% detected once. Sequenced sample: peripheral blood. All receptors derive from a human donor in a cohort sampled during active COVID-19.

The rearrangement links TRBV2 to TRBJ1-5, with D maybe TRBD1 (6 bases). This CDR3 has 13 amino acids. Germline V gene sequence: CDR1 SNHLY, CDR2 FYNNEI. V shed 5 bases and J shed 9 bases, with 14 bases lying between them. The CDR3 protein is CASSIQGFGPQHF. CDR3 nucleotides: TGTGCCAGCAGTATACAGGGATTCGGGCCCCAGCATTTT.

This clone has just a few counts. The rearrangement joins TRBV2 to TRBJ1-2; 9 bases fit TRBD1. Germline V gives CDR1 SNHLY, CDR2 FYNNEI. Unmatched junction bases numbered 8, after V lost 7 bases and J lost 2 bases. The CDR3 loop spans 15 amino acids. The CDR3 region is CASKPGTGSNYGYTF. As DNA, the CDR3 is TGTGCCAGCAAACCCGGGACAGGGAGCAACTATGGCTACACCTTC. Using reference TRBV2 and TRBJ1-2 for the parts outside the CDR3, the full variable domain is EPEVTQTPSHQVTQMGQEVILRCVPISNHLYFYWYRQILGQKVEFLVSFYNNEISEKSEIFDDQFSVERPDGSNFTLKIRSTKLEDSAMYFCASKPGTGSNYGYTFGSGTRLTVV.

V is TRBV5-1 and J is TRBJ1-4, with a possible D match to TRBD1 (6 bases). Germline loops: CDR1 SGHRS, CDR2 YFSETQ. V lost 0 bases and J 6 bases, leaving 9 bases between the germline ends. The CDR3 sequence is 14 residues long. Here the CDR3 reads CASSLGTVYEKLFF. DNA for the CDR3: TGCGCCAGCAGCTTGGGGACAGTATATGAAAAACTGTTTTTT.

The rearrangement uses TRBV19 and TRBJ2-7; the match to TRBD1 covers 11 bases. The J segment lost 3 bases and the V segment lost 8 bases, leaving 15 bases of the junction unmatched. The CDR3 spans 17 residues. CDR1 LNHDA and CDR2 SQIVND come from the germline V gene (reference sequence). CDR3 sequence (DNA): TGTGCCAGTCGAAGGAATCCCGGACAGGGGGCTATCTACGAGCAGTACTTC. It encodes CASRRNPGQGAIYEQYF.

This clone is a singleton in its sample. V is TRBV12-5 and J is TRBJ2-7; D remains unclear. The germline gives CDR1 LGHNT, CDR2 FRNRAP. Trimming pared 6 bases from V and 5 bases from J, leaving 8 bases between. The CDR3 has 11 residues. CDR3 loop: CASGLFHEQYF. As DNA, the CDR3 is TGTGCTAGTGGCCTATTCCACGAGCAGTACTTC.

This CDR3 is CSARDQGRAFF. In nucleotides, the CDR3 is TGCAGTGCTAGAGATCAGGGGAGAGCTTTCTTT. This chain uses TRBV20-1 with TRBJ1-1; weak D call: TRBD1 (6 bases). CDR1 is DFQATT, CDR2 SNEGSKA, per germline (reference sequence). This CDR3 is built from 11 residues. V dropped 0 bases and J dropped 10 bases, with 9 bases sitting between them.

This chain links TRBV7-8 with TRBJ2-5; D perhaps matches TRBD2 (5 bases). Looked up from germline, CDR1 is SGHVS and CDR2 is FQNEAQ. V shed 6 bases and J shed 4 bases, with 18 bases lying between them. The CDR3 is 15 amino acids. This CDR3 is CASRSGRALLETQYF. Written as DNA, the CDR3 is TGTGCCAGCAGGTCTGGGAGAGCCTTACTAGAGACCCAGTACTTC.

The chain employs TRBV27 and TRBJ2-7; a weak D match, TRBD2 (6 bases). Trimming left V 2 bases short and J 2 bases short, with 13 bases between. The CDR3 spans 15 residues. The V gene's germline CDR1 is MNHEY and CDR2 SMNVEV (reference sequence). CDR3 nucleotides: TGTGCCAGCAGTTTAAGCCTAGCGCGGGCCTACGAGCAGTACTTC. Its translation is CASSLSLARAYEQYF.

This rearrangement joins TRBV11-2 to TRBJ1-2; D is unresolved. The CDR3 has 15 residues. Trimming pared 3 bases from V and 0 bases from J, leaving 11 bases between. Germline V CDR1 and CDR2: SGHAT, FQNNGV. The CDR3 reads CASSFLAAPNYGYTF. In DNA, the CDR3 is TGTGCCAGCAGCTTTCTAGCAGCGCCTAACTATGGCTACACCTTC. The full variable domain, its missing parts supplied by reference TRBV11-2 and TRBJ1-2, is EAGVAQSPRYKIIEKRQSVAFWCNPISGHATLYWYQQILGQGPKLLIQFQNNGVVDDSQLPKDRFSAERLKGVDSTLKIQPAKLEDSAVYLCASSFLAAPNYGYTFGSGTRLTVV.

This sequence joins TRBV18 and TRBJ1-5; 10 bases line up with TRBD1. The CDR3 loop spans 15 amino acids. Germline lookup yields CDR1 KGHSH and CDR2 LQKENI. Trimming cost V 2 bases and J 7 bases; bases outside gene matches: 5. CDR3 nucleotide sequence: TGTGCCAGCTCACCAGGACAGGGGGAAAGACAGCCCCAGCATTTT. Residues: CASSPGQGERQPQHF.

This sequence joins TRBV9 and TRBJ1-2; no clear D. Trimming pared 3 bases from V and 1 base from J, leaving 25 bases between. From germline, CDR1 is SGDLS and CDR2 YYNGEE. This CDR3 is built from 19 residues. The CDR3 loop reads CASSAVLSAGRARNYGYTF. The CDR3 DNA reads TGTGCCAGCAGCGCGGTCCTTAGCGCGGGCCGTGCTCGTAACTATGGCTACACCTTC.

This clone was picked up one time. V and J are TRBV6-5 and TRBJ2-5, with D uncertain. The CDR3 consists of 13 residues. Germline assignment: CDR1 MNHEY and CDR2 SVGAGI. V lost 6 bases and J lost 7, with 15 bases in between. The CDR3 DNA sequence: TGTGCCAGCAGCGTACTCTTTGAAGCGACCCAGTACTTC. Amino acid sequence: CASSVLFEATQYF.

The genes are TRBV19 and TRBJ2-3; the match to TRBD1 covers 9 bases. V shed 4 bases and J 0 bases; nucleotides not matched to a gene: 5. CDR3 size: 16 residues. Germline values: CDR1 LNHDA, CDR2 SQIVND (reference sequence). This CDR3 is CASSTLQGASTDTQYF. The CDR3 DNA follows: TGTGCCAGTAGTACCCTACAGGGGGCCAGCACAGATACGCAGTATTTT.

V and J are TRBV3-1 (or the pseudogene TRBV3-2) and TRBJ2-7; perhaps TRBD1 as D (7 bases). In germline, CDR1 is LGHDT, CDR2 YNNKEL (reference sequence). V gave up 3 bases and J gave up 8 bases, with 14 bases separating them. This CDR3 spans 13 amino acids. In DNA form, the CDR3 reads TGTGCCAGCAGCCAGCAGCAGGGGGGACAGCAGTACTTC. Residues: CASSQQQGGQQYF.

This clone appeared a single time. This chain joins TRBV6-5 and TRBJ2-2; D remains unclear. V dropped 6 bases and J dropped 2 bases, with 10 bases sitting between them. The V gene's germline CDR1 is MNHEY and CDR2 SVGAGI. This CDR3 region has 14 residues. CDR3 in DNA: TGTGCCAGCAGCCCCCCGGGTAACACCGGGGAGCTGTTTTTT. Its translation is CASSPPGNTGELFF.

V gene TRBV18 combines with J gene TRBJ2-6, with 7 nucleotides matching TRBD1. The length of the CDR3 is 19 residues. J gave up 0 bases and V 3 bases, and 11 bases lay outside the gene matches. Germline lookup yields CDR1 KGHSH and CDR2 LQKENI. The CDR3 bases are TGTGCCAGCTCACCTTTTGGACAGGTGACCTTCTCTGGGGCCAACGTCCTGACTTTC. The encoded protein is CASSPFGQVTFSGANVLTF.

This clone has more than one count but fewer than ten. The chain carries TRBV7-3 and TRBJ1-6; D not resolved. V lost 0 bases and J lost 4, with 7 bases in between. The CDR3 runs 15 residues. The germline gives CDR1 SGHTA, CDR2 FQGTGA. The CDR3 region is CASSLTGRYNSPLHF. For the CDR3, the DNA is TGTGCCAGCAGCTTAACGGGGAGGTATAATTCACCCCTCCACTTT.

This chain uses TRBV5-8 with TRBJ1-5; maybe TRBD1 (6 bases). CDR1 SGHTS and CDR2 YDEGEE come from the germline V gene. This CDR3 region has 14 residues. Trimming took off 0 bases at V and 7 bases at J, with 11 bases between the two ends. The CDR3 loop is CASSLGGQVQPQHF. As DNA, the CDR3 is TGTGCCAGCAGCTTGGGGGGGCAGGTCCAGCCCCAGCATTTT.

V and J are TRBV5-8 and TRBJ2-7, with TRBD2 as a possible D gene (6 bases). Trimming took off 1 base at V and 1 base at J, with 12 bases between the two ends. This CDR3 has 15 residues. CDR1 is SGHTS and CDR2 is YDEGEE in the germline V gene. CDR3 amino acids: CASSLLEGQSYEQYF. The CDR3 region has the DNA TGTGCCAGCAGCTTGCTGGAGGGCCAATCCTACGAGCAGTACTTC.

This clone appeared a single time. The J gene is TRBJ2-3, the V gene TRBV27; 8 bases agree with TRBD2. Germline V CDR1 and CDR2: MNHEY, SMNVEV (reference sequence). V dropped 3 bases and J dropped 5; count of bases not matched to a gene: 10. The length of the CDR3 is 16 residues. The CDR3 DNA follows: TGTGCCAGCAGTTTGTTAGGTAGCGGGGTTGGAGATACGCAGTATTTT. Translated, it gives CASSLLGSGVGDTQYF.

This chain connects TRBV16 to TRBJ2-3; 7 nucleotides match TRBD1. Germline lookup yields CDR1 KGHSY and CDR2 FQNENV. The CDR3 runs to 15 residues. V lost 7 bases, J lost 2 bases, and 9 bases stayed unmatched. The CDR3 loop reads CASTLNRGHTDTQYF. The CDR3 DNA follows: TGTGCCAGCACCCTAAACAGGGGACACACAGATACGCAGTATTTT.

This clone appeared once. The CDR3 loop reads CASSISGGASYNEQFF. The CDR3, as DNA: TGTGCCAGTAGTATAAGCGGGGGGGCCTCCTACAATGAGCAGTTCTTC. The chain recombines TRBV19 with TRBJ2-1, with TRBD2 matching 10 bases. The V and J ends lost 2 bases and 0 bases, in that order; junction bases with no gene match: 1. The length of the CDR3 is 16 residues. Germline V CDR1 and CDR2: LNHDA, SQIVND (reference sequence).

The J gene is TRBJ2-5, the V gene TRBV6-6; TRBD2 matches at 8 bases. The CDR3 is made up of 14 amino acids. J was trimmed by 7 bases and V by 4 bases; bases with no gene match: 8. Germline CDR1 reads MNHNY; CDR2 reads SVGAGI (reference sequence). The DNA for the CDR3 is TGTGCCAGCAGTTTTCCCCGGGGGGGCGGGACCCAGTACTTC. Encoded protein: CASSFPRGGGTQYF.

The rearrangement links TRBV30 to TRBJ1-5, with TRBD1 matching over 10 bases. The CDR3 contains 14 residues. V trimming: 3 bases; J trimming: 7 bases; junction bases outside the gene matches: 6. The V gene's germline CDR1 is GTSNPN and CDR2 SVGIG (reference sequence). Here the CDR3 DNA reads TGTGCCTGGAGCGCCGGGACAGGGGACCAGCCCCAGCATTTT. It encodes CAWSAGTGDQPQHF.

This clone was recorded once. The chain is built from TRBV27 and TRBJ2-3; D is perhaps TRBD2 (5 bases). Trimming stripped 0 bases from V and 0 bases from J, with 7 bases between. The CDR3 is 15 amino acids. Germline values: CDR1 MNHEY, CDR2 SMNVEV (reference sequence). The CDR3 coding sequence is TGTGCCAGCAGTTTATCGAGGACTAGCACAGATACGCAGTATTTT. Protein sequence: CASSLSRTSTDTQYF.

V and J are TRBV25-1 and TRBJ2-3, with D perhaps TRBD1 (6 bases). Between the trimmed V and J ends, which lost 2 bases and 2 bases, there was a span of 11 bases. The CDR3 extends over 15 amino acids. Germline V CDR1 and CDR2: MGHDK, SYGVNS. CDR3 coding DNA: TGTGCCAGCAGTGAAACCACAGGGTCCACAGATACGCAGTATTTT. Amino acids: CASSETTGSTDTQYF.

The chain links TRBV5-5 to TRBJ2-7, with D possibly TRBD2 on 6 matching bases. Germline-derived CDR1 and CDR2 are SGHKS and YYEKEE (reference sequence). V gave up 1 base and J gave up 5 bases, with 16 bases separating them. This CDR3 contains 15 residues. CDR3: CASSLSVGGTNEQYF. The CDR3 nucleotides are TGTGCCAGCAGCTTGAGTGTGGGGGGAACAAACGAGCAGTACTTC. The complete variable domain, with remaining parts taken from reference TRBV5-5 and TRBJ2-7, reads DAGVTQSPTHLIKTRGQQVTLRCSPISGHKSVSWYQQVLGQGPQFIFQYYEKEERGRGNFPDRFSARQFPNYSSELNVNALLLGDSALYLCASSLSVGGTNEQYFGPGTRLTVT.